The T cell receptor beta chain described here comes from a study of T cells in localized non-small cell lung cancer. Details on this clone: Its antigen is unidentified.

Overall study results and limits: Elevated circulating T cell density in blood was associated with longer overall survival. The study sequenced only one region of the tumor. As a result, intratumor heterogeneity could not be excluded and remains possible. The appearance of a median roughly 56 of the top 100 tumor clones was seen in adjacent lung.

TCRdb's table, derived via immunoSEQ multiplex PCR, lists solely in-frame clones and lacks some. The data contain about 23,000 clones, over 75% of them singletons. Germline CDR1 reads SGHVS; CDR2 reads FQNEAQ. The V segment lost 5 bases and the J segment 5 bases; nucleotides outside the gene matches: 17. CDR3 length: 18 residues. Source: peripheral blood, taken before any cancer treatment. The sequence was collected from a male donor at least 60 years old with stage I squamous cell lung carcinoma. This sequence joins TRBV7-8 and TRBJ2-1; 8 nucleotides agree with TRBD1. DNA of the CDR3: TGTGCCAGCAGCCCAGGGACAGGCGCCCACCTACGAAACAATGAGCAGTTCTTC. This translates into CASSPGTGAHLRNNEQFF.